This T cell receptor (beta chain) stems from a study of OX40 agonist ivuxolimab in advanced cancers. Study information: Dose-escalation patients were diagnosed with hepatocellular carcinoma, melanoma, renal cell cancer or head and neck cancer. Broader study findings: The study found among the lowest clonal expansion in partial responders at 0.1-3.0 mg/kg.

With V trimmed by 10 bases and J by 0 bases, 5 bases remained unmatched. This CDR3 contains 14 residues. The germline V gene has CDR1 MNHEY and CDR2 SMNVEV (reference sequence). With regard to this clone: The antigen is unknown.

Sequenced by immunoSEQ multiplex PCR; TCRdb stores in-frame clones only, minus some. Of 70,000 to 95,000 clones listed, approximately 94% are singletons. The starting material was CD4+ or CD8+ T cells sorted from blood, obtained in a trial of the OX40 agonist ivuxolimab. The chain recombines TRBV27 with TRBJ2-1; 8 bases line up with TRBD1. The source of this sequence is an adult with an advanced solid tumor such as melanoma, head and neck, liver or kidney cancer. DNA for the CDR3: TGTGCCACCAACGACAGGGGCTCCTACAATGAGCAGTTCTTC. It yields the protein CATNDRGSYNEQFF.